The source of this T cell receptor beta chain is a study of PD-1 blockade in mismatch repair-deficient tumors. Study summary: All were previously treated, progressing patients with some twelve mismatch repair-deficient cancer types.

Trimming removed 0 bases at V and 0 bases at J, with 5 bases between. Per germline, CDR1 GTSNPN and CDR2 SVGIG (reference sequence). The CDR3 has 13 amino acids. Only in-frame clones appear in the TCRdb table, and some are missing; sequencing was by immunoSEQ multiplex PCR. The repertoire holds around 38,000 clones, with roughly 77% as singletons. Three pembrolizumab responders had their TCRs sequenced. The sample consisted of peripheral blood, taken 4 weeks after starting pembrolizumab. This clonotype originated in an adult with mismatch repair-deficient cancer. This chain uses TRBV30 with TRBJ1-1; D is ambiguous. The CDR3 is CAWSVQMNTEAFF. The CDR3 DNA sequence: TGTGCCTGGAGTGTACAAATGAACACTGAAGCTTTCTTT.